This T cell receptor (beta chain) was sequenced during a study of cytomegalovirus exposure and HLA in healthy donors. Germline V gene data show CDR1 as SGHRS and CDR2 as YFSETQ. V trimming: 3 bases; J trimming: 4 bases; junction bases outside the gene matches: 1. The CDR3 spans 13 residues. Primers: 60 Vbeta forward and 13 Jbeta reverse. Clones were read by immunoSEQ multiplex PCR, and TCRdb kept only the in-frame ones, dropping some. The data contain 150,000 to 200,000 clones, approximately 72% of them seen just once; the ten biggest clones take up about 2.1%. The TCR originated in a female donor in good health and CMV-seronegative. V usage is TRBV5-1 and J usage is TRBJ2-1, with TRBD1 identical over 7 bases. Specimen: PBMCs. The CDR3 nucleotides are TGCGCCAGCAGCTGGGGACAGTACAATGAGCAGTTCTTC. Translation gives CASSWGQYNEQFF.